These T cell receptor beta chains were read from a single sample in a study of immune evolution from preneoplasia to lung adenocarcinoma. Clones were sequenced by immunoSEQ multiplex PCR, and TCRdb holds only the in-frame ones, with some missing. The sample yields 7,000 to 10,000 clones, approximately 80% seen once. Source material: FFPE invasive lung adenocarcinoma tissue. Receptors were obtained from a person aged 45-65 years with lung adenocarcinoma. Both conserved end residues are part of each CDR3.

j_gene | v_gene | CDR3aa
TRBJ1-5 | TRBV28 | CASTLQGTANQPQHF
TRBJ2-1 | TRBV27 | CASSFGNAHEQFF
TRBJ2-2 | TRBV25-1 | CASSPGGISLTGELFF
TRBJ2-5 | TRBV11-2 | CASSPTIASETQYF
TRBJ2-3 | TRBV4-2 | CASSRLSSTDTESDTQYF
TRBJ1-1 | TRBV29-1 | CSVPTGTGSRVAFF
TRBJ2-1 | TRBV5-1 | CASSLDSGGLGNEQFF
TRBJ2-1 | TRBV7-3 | CASSLTTGVNNEQFF
TRBJ1-5 | TRBV2 | CASSGTGANQPQHF
TRBJ2-3 | TRBV5-1 | CASSLDPSGLTDTQYF
TRBJ2-7 | TRBV5-1 | CASSWSRDRGEQYF
TRBJ1-4 | TRBV19 | CASTPEAERGKLFF
TRBJ2-2 | TRBV7-7 | CASSFRLNTGELFF
TRBJ1-1 | TRBV4-2 | CASSKGTGGVAFF
TRBJ2-1 | TRBV29-1 | CSVHRGVNNEQFF
TRBJ2-2 | TRBV5-1 | CASTQGTDTGELFF
TRBJ1-3 | TRBV9 | CASSVGQESGNTIYF
TRBJ1-2 | TRBV14 | CASSQAVYYGYTF
TRBJ2-1 | TRBV5-1 | CASSLGATGTGVRNEQFF
TRBJ1-2 | TRBV10-3 | CASSGADYGYTF
TRBJ1-1 | TRBV5-1 | CASSTRTGYEAFF
TRBJ2-7 | TRBV10-2 | CASTWARREQYF
TRBJ2-4 | TRBV28 | CASSSTTQGANIQYF
TRBJ1-3 | TRBV5-1 | CASSLDGAGNTIYF
TRBJ2-5 | TRBV5-4 | CASKTGGQETQYF
TRBJ1-2 | TRBV11-2 | CASSPGTGYGYTF
TRBJ2-2 | TRBV10-2 | CASSHTGELFF
TRBJ2-7 | TRBV7-7 | CASSAPGSPEQYF
TRBJ2-2 | TRBV6-4 | CASSDSVRGRGTGELFF
TRBJ2-7 | TRBV10-3 | CAISVQALAASSYEQYF
TRBJ2-1 | TRBV6-1 | CASSRPGAGYNEQFF
TRBJ1-2 | TRBV19 | CASSTDRRGGYTF
TRBJ2-3 | TRBV7-2 | CASSLAYPGEGTDTQYF
TRBJ2-2 | TRBV19 | CASTRVSGAADTGELFF
TRBJ1-2 | TRBV5-4 | CASSWGQGDNYGYTF
TRBJ2-7 | TRBV29-1 | CSVEDRGGLGEQYF
TRBJ2-5 | TRBV5-6 | CASSLVSGSPQTQYF
TRBJ1-4 | TRBV5-1 | CASGLSGDNEKLFF
TRBJ1-3 | TRBV5-1 | CASMEVAGPGNTIYF
TRBJ1-2 | TRBV5-1 | CASRLGGTFTYGYTF